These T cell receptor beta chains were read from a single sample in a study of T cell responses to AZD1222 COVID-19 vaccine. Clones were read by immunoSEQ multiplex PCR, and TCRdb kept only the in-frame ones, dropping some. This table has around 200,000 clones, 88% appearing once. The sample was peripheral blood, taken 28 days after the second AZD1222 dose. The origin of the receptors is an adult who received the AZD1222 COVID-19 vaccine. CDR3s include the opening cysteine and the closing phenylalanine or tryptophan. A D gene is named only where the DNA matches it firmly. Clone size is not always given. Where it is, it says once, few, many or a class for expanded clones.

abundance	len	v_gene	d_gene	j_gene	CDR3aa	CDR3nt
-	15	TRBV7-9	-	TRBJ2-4	CASSLVPNAKNIQYF	TGTGCCAGCAGCTTAGTCCCGAATGCCAAAAACATTCAGTACTTC
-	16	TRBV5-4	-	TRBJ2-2	CASSLAQGLRTGELFF	TGTGCCAGCAGCTTGGCACAGGGCCTGAGGACCGGGGAGCTGTTTTTT
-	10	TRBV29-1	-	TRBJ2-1	CSVGSGEQFF	TGCAGCGTTGGGTCGGGAGAGCAGTTCTTC
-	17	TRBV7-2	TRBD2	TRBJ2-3	CASSLGAGLAGADTQYF	TGTGCCAGCAGCTTAGGGGCAGGACTAGCGGGAGCAGATACGCAGTATTTT
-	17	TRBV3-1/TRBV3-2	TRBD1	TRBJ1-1	CASSHSGTGAGGAEAFF	TGTGCCAGCAGCCATTCCGGGACAGGGGCTGGGGGGGCTGAAGCTTTCTTT
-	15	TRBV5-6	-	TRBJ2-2	CASSWIGVNTGELFF	TGTGCCAGCAGCTGGATAGGGGTTAACACCGGGGAGCTGTTTTTT
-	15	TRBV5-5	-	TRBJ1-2	CASSSSPQGSYGYTF	TGTGCCAGCAGCTCCTCCCCGCAGGGCTCATATGGCTACACCTTC
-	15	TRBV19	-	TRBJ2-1	CASTPPTGSYNEQFF	TGTGCCAGTACCCCTCCCACAGGATCCTACAATGAGCAGTTCTTC
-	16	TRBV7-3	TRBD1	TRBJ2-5	CASSSPPGQGSETQYF	TGTGCCAGCAGCTCTCCTCCGGGACAGGGGTCGGAGACCCAGTACTTC
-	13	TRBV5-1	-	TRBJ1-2	CASSLERVSGYTF	TGCGCCAGCAGCTTGGAAAGGGTTAGTGGCTACACCTTC
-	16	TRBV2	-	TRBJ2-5	CASSEASGHSKETQYF	TGTGCCAGCAGTGAAGCTAGTGGACATAGCAAGGAGACCCAGTACTTC
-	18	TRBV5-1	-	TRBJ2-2	CASSLDGPPVINTGELFF	TGCGCCAGCAGCTTGGATGGCCCCCCCGTCATAAACACCGGGGAGCTGTTTTTT
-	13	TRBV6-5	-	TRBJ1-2	CASSYSGNYGYTF	TGTGCCAGCAGTTACTCGGGGAACTATGGCTACACCTTC
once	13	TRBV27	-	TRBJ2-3	CASSLTSEDTQYF	TGTGCCAGCAGTTTAACGAGTGAAGATACGCAGTATTTT
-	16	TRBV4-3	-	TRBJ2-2	CASSQDEGVSTGELFF	TGCGCCAGCAGCCAAGATGAAGGGGTTAGCACCGGGGAGCTGTTTTTT
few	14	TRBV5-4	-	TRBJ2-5	CASSLVLAQETQYF	TGTGCCAGCAGCTTGGTACTAGCCCAAGAGACCCAGTACTTC
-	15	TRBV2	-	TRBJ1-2	CASRRLSSGLDGYTF	TGTGCCAGCAGGAGGTTGTCGTCGGGGTTGGATGGCTACACCTTC
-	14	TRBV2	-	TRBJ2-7	CASSWQGSPYEQYF	TGTGCCAGCAGTTGGCAGGGGTCCCCCTACGAGCAGTACTTC
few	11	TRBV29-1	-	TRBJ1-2	CSVQGPDGYTF	TGCAGCGTCCAGGGCCCTGATGGCTACACCTTC
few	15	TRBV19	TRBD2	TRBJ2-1	CASSEGRGSYNEQFF	TGTGCCAGTAGTGAGGGGAGGGGCTCCTACAATGAGCAGTTCTTC
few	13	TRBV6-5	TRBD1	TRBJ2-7	CASSKGAIDEQYF	TGTGCCAGCAGTAAGGGGGCGATCGACGAGCAGTACTTC
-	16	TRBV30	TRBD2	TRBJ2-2	CAWSYMTSGRAGELFF	TGTGCCTGGAGTTATATGACTAGCGGGAGAGCCGGGGAGCTGTTTTTT
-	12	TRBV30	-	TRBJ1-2	CAWSGGGDGYTF	TGTGCCTGGAGTGGTGGAGGGGACGGCTACACCTTC
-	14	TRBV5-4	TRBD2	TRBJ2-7	CASSLTSGSYEQYF	TGTGCCAGCAGCTTGACTAGCGGGTCCTACGAGCAGTACTTC
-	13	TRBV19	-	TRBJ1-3	CASILSGGNTIYF	TGTGCCAGTATCCTCTCGGGTGGAAACACCATATATTTT
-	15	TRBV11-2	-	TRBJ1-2	CASSLPGRVNYGYTF	TGTGCCAGCAGCCTCCCCGGACGGGTAAACTATGGCTACACCTTC
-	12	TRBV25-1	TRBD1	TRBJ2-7	CASNGQGFEQYF	TGTGCCAGCAACGGACAGGGGTTCGAGCAGTACTTC
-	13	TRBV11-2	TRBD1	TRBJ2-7	CASSIGQGYEQYF	TGTGCCAGCAGCATCGGACAGGGCTACGAGCAGTACTTC
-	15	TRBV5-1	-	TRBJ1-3	CASSLGPSSGNTIYF	TGCGCCAGCAGCTTGGGACCGTCCTCTGGAAACACCATATATTTT
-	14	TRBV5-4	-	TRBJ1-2	CASSLAGANYGYTF	TGTGCCAGCAGCTTGGCGGGGGCCAACTATGGCTACACCTTC
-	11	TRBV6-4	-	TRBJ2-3	CASSDGYTQYF	TGTGCCAGCAGTGACGGGTATACGCAGTATTTT
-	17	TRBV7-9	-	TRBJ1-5	CASSQGTGWESNQPQHF	TGTGCCAGCAGCCAAGGGACGGGGTGGGAGAGCAATCAGCCCCAGCATTTT
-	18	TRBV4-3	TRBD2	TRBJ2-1	CASSQAPLAGGRGNEQFF	TGCGCCAGCAGCCAGGCCCCCCTCGCGGGAGGCCGAGGCAATGAGCAGTTCTTC
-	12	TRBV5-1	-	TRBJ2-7	CASSHTSYEQYF	TGCGCCAGCAGCCATACTAGCTACGAGCAGTACTTC
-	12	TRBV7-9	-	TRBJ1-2	CASSPRGYGYTF	TGTGCCAGCAGCCCCAGGGGTTACGGCTACACCTTC
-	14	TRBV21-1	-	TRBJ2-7	CASSKRTRDHEQYF	TGTGCCAGCAGCAAAAGGACCAGGGATCACGAGCAGTACTTC
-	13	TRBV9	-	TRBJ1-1	CASSDIVRTEAFF	TGTGCCAGCAGCGACATAGTGAGAACTGAAGCTTTCTTT
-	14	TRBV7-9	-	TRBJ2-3	CASSWEESTDTQYF	TGTGCCAGCAGCTGGGAGGAAAGCACAGATACGCAGTATTTT
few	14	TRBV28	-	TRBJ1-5	CASSLRVPPQTQHF	TGTGCCAGCAGTTTAAGGGTTCCGCCCCAGACCCAGCATTTT
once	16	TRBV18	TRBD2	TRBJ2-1	CASSRTLAGGISEQFF	TGTGCCAGCTCACGGACCCTAGCGGGAGGGATCAGTGAGCAGTTCTTC
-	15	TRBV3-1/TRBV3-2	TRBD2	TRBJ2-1	CASSPSSSGWGEQFF	TGTGCCAGCAGCCCCTCTTCTAGCGGGTGGGGTGAGCAGTTCTTC
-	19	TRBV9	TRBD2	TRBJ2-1	CASSKSGTSGLSSYNEQFF	TGTGCCAGCAGCAAATCCGGGACTAGCGGTCTAAGCTCCTACAATGAGCAGTTCTTC